This is a list of T cell receptor beta chains from one sample in a study of cytomegalovirus exposure and HLA in healthy donors. Method: immunoSEQ multiplex PCR; TCRdb's copy keeps in-frame clones and lacks some. The sample yields fewer than 200,000 clones, around 84% seen once. Sequenced input: PBMCs. The receptors were sampled from a woman younger than 35 in good health and CMV-seronegative. Both conserved end residues are part of each CDR3. The order of the fields is CDR3 protein, CDR3 DNA, clone size, D gene, V gene, J gene. The D gene is left open where the match is weak. Size is stated for part of the rows, as once, few or many counts, or as a class when the clone is expanded.

cdr3_aa: CASSTGRDSGNTIYF
cdr3_nt: TGTGCCAGTTCGACAGGGCGCGACTCTGGAAACACCATATATTTT
clone_size: few
d_call: TRBD1
v_call: TRBV6-6
j_call: TRBJ1-3

cdr3_aa: CASSSHTSEDPGVLDTRYF
cdr3_nt: TGTGCCAGCAGTTCTCATACCTCGGAAGACCCAGGGGTTTTAGATACGCGGTATTTT
clone_size: .
d_call: .
v_call: TRBV27
j_call: TRBJ2-3

cdr3_aa: CASSQDIGGNSPLHF
cdr3_nt: TGCGCCAGCAGCCAAGATATCGGCGGGAATTCACCCCTCCACTTT
clone_size: .
d_call: .
v_call: TRBV4-1
j_call: TRBJ1-6

cdr3_aa: CASTDSGRAYNEQFF
cdr3_nt: TGTGCCAGCACCGATAGCGGGAGGGCCTACAATGAGCAGTTCTTC
clone_size: few
d_call: TRBD2
v_call: TRBV2
j_call: TRBJ2-1

cdr3_aa: CASSGSGRADTQYF
cdr3_nt: TGTGCCAGCAGCGGTAGCGGGAGGGCCGATACGCAGTATTTT
clone_size: .
d_call: TRBD2
v_call: TRBV7-9
j_call: TRBJ2-3

cdr3_aa: CASSSGDREGETQYF
cdr3_nt: TGTGCCAGCAGCTCAGGGGACAGGGAAGGGGAGACCCAGTACTTC
clone_size: once
d_call: TRBD1
v_call: TRBV11-2
j_call: TRBJ2-5

cdr3_aa: CASSPRTGETYWVNEQFF
cdr3_nt: TGCGCCAGCAGCCCCAGGACAGGGGAAACGTATTGGGTCAATGAGCAGTTCTTC
clone_size: .
d_call: TRBD1
v_call: TRBV4-3
j_call: TRBJ2-1

cdr3_aa: CASRLSGGAGYTF
cdr3_nt: TGTGCCAGCAGACTTAGCGGGGGTGCGGGCTACACCTTC
clone_size: .
d_call: .
v_call: TRBV28
j_call: TRBJ1-2

cdr3_aa: CASSASYSNEQFF
cdr3_nt: TGTGCCAGCAGCGCCTCTTACTCAAATGAGCAGTTCTTC
clone_size: .
d_call: .
v_call: TRBV13
j_call: TRBJ2-1

cdr3_aa: CASSLAVLGPYEQYF
cdr3_nt: TGTGCCAGTAGCTTAGCCGTCCTAGGCCCCTACGAGCAGTACTTC
clone_size: few
d_call: .
v_call: TRBV19
j_call: TRBJ2-7

cdr3_aa: CASSPDRVSNQPQHF
cdr3_nt: TGTGCCAGCAGTCCCGACAGGGTCTCCAATCAGCCCCAGCATTTT
clone_size: .
d_call: TRBD1
v_call: TRBV6-5
j_call: TRBJ1-5

cdr3_aa: CASSLSPTGGHQPQHF
cdr3_nt: TGTGCCAGCAGTTTAAGTCCGACAGGGGGCCATCAGCCCCAGCATTTT
clone_size: .
d_call: TRBD1
v_call: TRBV28
j_call: TRBJ1-5

cdr3_aa: CASSDGTSSPVYEQYF
cdr3_nt: TGTGCCAGCAGCGACGGGACTAGCAGCCCTGTCTACGAGCAGTACTTC
clone_size: few
d_call: TRBD2
v_call: TRBV5-6
j_call: TRBJ2-7

cdr3_aa: CASSFVGRSSYNEQFF
cdr3_nt: TGTGCCAGCAGCTTCGTGGGGCGGAGCTCCTACAATGAGCAGTTCTTC
clone_size: .
d_call: .
v_call: TRBV7-2
j_call: TRBJ2-1

cdr3_aa: CASSSPGVAKNIQYF
cdr3_nt: TGTGCCAGCAGCTCGCCCGGAGTAGCCAAAAACATTCAGTACTTC
clone_size: .
d_call: .
v_call: TRBV7-9
j_call: TRBJ2-4

cdr3_aa: CASSIPGGQETQYF
cdr3_nt: TGTGCCAGTAGCATACCAGGGGGCCAAGAGACCCAGTACTTC
clone_size: .
d_call: TRBD1
v_call: TRBV19
j_call: TRBJ2-5

cdr3_aa: CAWKKTGQQETQYF
cdr3_nt: TGTGCCTGGAAGAAGACAGGGCAGCAAGAGACCCAGTACTTC
clone_size: .
d_call: TRBD1
v_call: TRBV30
j_call: TRBJ2-5

cdr3_aa: CASRPMGHQPQHF
cdr3_nt: TGTGCCAGCAGGCCGATGGGGCATCAGCCCCAGCATTTT
clone_size: .
d_call: .
v_call: TRBV27
j_call: TRBJ1-5

cdr3_aa: CASSLVGSNTEAFF
cdr3_nt: TGCGCCAGCAGCTTGGTGGGCTCGAACACTGAAGCTTTCTTT
clone_size: few
d_call: .
v_call: TRBV5-1
j_call: TRBJ1-1

cdr3_aa: CASSLMGGNEQFF
cdr3_nt: TGTGCCAGCAGCCTCATGGGGGGCAATGAGCAGTTCTTC
clone_size: .
d_call: .
v_call: TRBV7-6
j_call: TRBJ2-1

cdr3_aa: CASSLASAGTGDEAFF
cdr3_nt: TGTGCCAGCAGCTTAGCGTCCGCCGGGACAGGGGATGAAGCTTTCTTT
clone_size: .
d_call: TRBD1
v_call: TRBV7-6
j_call: TRBJ1-1

cdr3_aa: CAISDSPTGGYTF
cdr3_nt: TGTGCCATCAGTGATAGCCCCACAGGGGGCTACACCTTC
clone_size: .
d_call: .
v_call: TRBV10-3
j_call: TRBJ1-2

cdr3_aa: CASSYQGAAYNSPLHF
cdr3_nt: TGTGCCAGCAGCTATCAGGGGGCGGCCTATAATTCACCCCTCCACTTT
clone_size: .
d_call: TRBD1
v_call: TRBV11-2
j_call: TRBJ1-6

cdr3_aa: CASSKREDRGQLAGGYNEQFF
cdr3_nt: TGTGCCAGCAGCAAAAGGGAAGACAGGGGGCAACTAGCGGGTGGCTACAATGAGCAGTTCTTC
clone_size: .
d_call: .
v_call: TRBV21-1
j_call: TRBJ2-1

cdr3_aa: CATWGGTQPQHF
cdr3_nt: TGTGCTACTTGGGGAGGTACTCAGCCCCAGCATTTT
clone_size: .
d_call: .
v_call: TRBV12-5
j_call: TRBJ1-5

cdr3_aa: CAWSVGGPSTYQPQHF
cdr3_nt: TGTGCCTGGAGTGTTGGAGGGCCCTCCACCTATCAGCCCCAGCATTTT
clone_size: .
d_call: .
v_call: TRBV30
j_call: TRBJ1-5

cdr3_aa: CASSPPSREGPNNEQFF
cdr3_nt: TGTGCCAGCTCACCACCCTCGCGGGAGGGGCCAAACAATGAGCAGTTCTTC
clone_size: .
d_call: TRBD2
v_call: TRBV18
j_call: TRBJ2-1

cdr3_aa: CASTGGDRGPTDTQYF
cdr3_nt: TGTGCCAGCACCGGAGGGGACAGGGGCCCAACAGATACGCAGTATTTT
clone_size: .
d_call: TRBD1
v_call: TRBV2
j_call: TRBJ2-3

cdr3_aa: CATSREASPNEQYF
cdr3_nt: TGTGCCACCAGCAGAGAAGCTAGTCCCAACGAGCAGTACTTC
clone_size: .
d_call: .
v_call: TRBV15
j_call: TRBJ2-7

cdr3_aa: CASSSGTFKYTF
cdr3_nt: TGTGCCAGCTCATCAGGGACATTCAAATACACCTTC
clone_size: .
d_call: .
v_call: TRBV25-1
j_call: TRBJ1-2

cdr3_aa: CASSFGGTPGSEQFF
cdr3_nt: TGTGCCAGCAGCTTTGGCGGGACCCCAGGGAGTGAGCAGTTCTTC
clone_size: .
d_call: .
v_call: TRBV7-2
j_call: TRBJ2-1

cdr3_aa: CAWTDFRWNGYTF
cdr3_nt: TGTGCCTGGACCGACTTTAGGTGGAATGGCTACACCTTC
clone_size: few
d_call: .
v_call: TRBV30
j_call: TRBJ1-2

cdr3_aa: CASSPPVQGALETQYF
cdr3_nt: TGTGCCAGCTCACCACCAGTCCAGGGCGCGCTGGAGACCCAGTACTTC
clone_size: .
d_call: .
v_call: TRBV18
j_call: TRBJ2-5

cdr3_aa: CASSPTSNQPQHF
cdr3_nt: TGCGCCAGCAGCCCGACAAGCAATCAGCCCCAGCATTTT
clone_size: .
d_call: .
v_call: TRBV4-1
j_call: TRBJ1-5

cdr3_aa: CASSADYPGELFF
cdr3_nt: TGTGCCAGCAGCGCGGACTATCCCGGGGAGCTGTTTTTT
clone_size: few
d_call: .
v_call: TRBV7-2
j_call: TRBJ2-2

cdr3_aa: CASSFDTIYF
cdr3_nt: TGTGCCAGTTCTTTCGACACCATATATTTT
clone_size: .
d_call: .
v_call: TRBV19
j_call: TRBJ1-3

cdr3_aa: CASSSSGYTDTQYF
cdr3_nt: TGTGCCAGCAGCTCTAGCGGATACACAGATACGCAGTATTTT
clone_size: .
d_call: TRBD2
v_call: TRBV11-3
j_call: TRBJ2-3

cdr3_aa: CASSYQTGTGELFF
cdr3_nt: TGTGCCAGCAGTTACCAGACAGGGACCGGGGAGCTGTTTTTT
clone_size: .
d_call: TRBD1
v_call: TRBV6-5
j_call: TRBJ2-2

cdr3_aa: CASSLAGQVLSSSYEQYF
cdr3_nt: TGTGCCAGCAGTCTTGCGGGACAGGTTCTGTCTAGCTCCTACGAGCAGTACTTC
clone_size: .
d_call: TRBD1
v_call: TRBV28
j_call: TRBJ2-7

cdr3_aa: CATQTGVRGTQYF
cdr3_nt: TGTGCCACACAGACAGGGGTTAGGGGGACCCAGTACTTC
clone_size: .
d_call: TRBD1
v_call: TRBV27
j_call: TRBJ2-5

cdr3_aa: CAWSVLGGRGGAFF
cdr3_nt: TGTGCCTGGAGTGTACTAGGAGGGCGAGGGGGCGCTTTCTTT
clone_size: .
d_call: TRBD1
v_call: TRBV30
j_call: TRBJ1-1

cdr3_aa: CASSVGTSGSTDTQYF
cdr3_nt: TGTGCCAGCAGCGTGGGGACTAGCGGTAGCACAGATACGCAGTATTTT
clone_size: .
d_call: TRBD2
v_call: TRBV9
j_call: TRBJ2-3

cdr3_aa: CASSTLAGGRFGEQYF
cdr3_nt: TGTGCCAGCTCCACTTTAGCGGGAGGGAGGTTTGGTGAGCAGTACTTC
clone_size: .
d_call: TRBD2
v_call: TRBV28
j_call: TRBJ2-7

cdr3_aa: CASSENGYGNQPQHF
cdr3_nt: TGTGCCAGCAGTGAAAACGGGTATGGCAATCAGCCCCAGCATTTT
clone_size: .
d_call: .
v_call: TRBV2
j_call: TRBJ1-5

cdr3_aa: CASSYSKEGAPYGYTF
cdr3_nt: TGTGCCAGCAGTTACTCGAAGGAGGGGGCGCCCTATGGCTACACCTTC
clone_size: .
d_call: TRBD1
v_call: TRBV6-5
j_call: TRBJ1-2

cdr3_aa: CASSIRSNQPQHF
cdr3_nt: TGTGCCAGCAGCATTCGGAGCAATCAGCCCCAGCATTTT
clone_size: few
d_call: .
v_call: TRBV5-6
j_call: TRBJ1-5

cdr3_aa: CASSGKLGRGSYEQYF
cdr3_nt: TGTGCCAGTAGTGGGAAGCTAGGGAGAGGGTCCTACGAGCAGTACTTC
clone_size: .
d_call: .
v_call: TRBV19
j_call: TRBJ2-7

cdr3_aa: CASSLVLAGGNTYNEQFF
cdr3_nt: TGTGCCAGCAGCTTAGTACTAGCGGGAGGAAACACCTACAATGAGCAGTTCTTC
clone_size: .
d_call: TRBD2
v_call: TRBV7-2
j_call: TRBJ2-1

cdr3_aa: CASSFAGTTDTQYF
cdr3_nt: TGTGCCAGCAGCTTCGCGGGAACCACAGATACGCAGTATTTT
clone_size: .
d_call: .
v_call: TRBV7-2
j_call: TRBJ2-3

cdr3_aa: CASSRQGDTEAFF
cdr3_nt: TGTGCCAGCAGTAGACAGGGGGACACTGAAGCTTTCTTT
clone_size: once
d_call: TRBD1
v_call: TRBV6-5
j_call: TRBJ1-1

cdr3_aa: CASSYSGQWFF
cdr3_nt: TGTGCCAGCAGTTACTCGGGACAGTGGTTCTTC
clone_size: .
d_call: TRBD1
v_call: TRBV6-5
j_call: TRBJ2-1